This T cell receptor (beta chain) originates from a study of cytomegalovirus exposure and HLA in healthy donors. Study findings and constraints: When a later analysis was performed, an Asian-associated ancestry cluster reportedly had fewer N-insertions than the approximately 700-donor mean. In a later analysis, CMV-associated beta chains were mostly HLA-associated, it appeared. In an earlier analysis, in roughly 580 donors, most V segments appeared productive either ~87% or ~30% of the time. Reported performance of the classifier showed diagnosis of cytomegalovirus status with high specificity and sensitivity.

Remarks on this clone: Antigen unknown.

The study ran its PCR with 60 Vbeta and 13 Jbeta primers. Clones were read by immunoSEQ multiplex PCR, and TCRdb kept only the in-frame ones, dropping some. The sample's table shows about 140,000 clones. Per germline, CDR1 SGHRS and CDR2 YFSETQ. This CDR3 is built from 14 residues. After removal of 2 bases from V and 5 bases from J, the junction contained 2 bases not matched to a gene. This clonotype originated in a woman aged 18-29 years in good health and CMV-seronegative. Sequencing was carried out using PBMCs. The chain employs TRBV5-1 and TRBJ1-3, with TRBD1 matching 9 bases. The CDR3 nucleotides read TGCGCCAGCAGCTTAGGACAGGGGAGAAACACCATATATTTT. This codes for CASSLGQGRNTIYF. Drawing the rest from reference TRBV5-1 and TRBJ1-3, the complete variable domain is KAGVTQTPRYLIKTRGQQVTLSCSPISGHRSVSWYQQTPGQGLQFLFEYFSETQRNKGNFPGRFSGRQFSNSRSEMNVSTLELGDSALYLCASSLGQGRNTIYFGEGSWLTVV.